This is a list of T cell receptor beta chains from one sample in a study of cytomegalovirus exposure and HLA in healthy donors. Measured with immunoSEQ multiplex PCR; TCRdb has only the in-frame clones, and not every one. This sample has under 150,000 clones; around three quarters occur once, and the top ten carry 2.5%. The sequenced material came from PBMCs. Source of these receptors: a man aged 25 to 40 in good health and CMV-seronegative. The CDR3 runs from the conserved cysteine through the conserved F or W. A D gene is named only where the DNA matches it firmly. Clone sizes are given selectively: once, few, many, or a class where the clone is expanded.

TRBV7-2,TRBD1,-,TRBJ2-5,TGTGCCAGCAGCCCTCGGACAGGAGAGACCCAGTACTTC,CASSPRTGETQYF
TRBV7-3,-,-,TRBJ2-3,TGTGCCAGCAGCTTATCTGGGGCGGGAAGCACAGATACGCAGTATTTT,CASSLSGAGSTDTQYF
TRBV2,-,-,TRBJ1-6,TGTGCCAGCAGTGCCAGGGGAGGGTCCTATAATTCACCCCTCCACTTT,CASSARGGSYNSPLHF
TRBV7-9,TRBD2,-,TRBJ2-1,TGTGCCAGCAGCTCTAGCGGAGATCCCTACAATGAGCAGTTCTTC,CASSSSGDPYNEQFF
TRBV4-3,TRBD1,-,TRBJ1-1,TGCGCCAGCAGCCATCAGGGGGCTACTGAAGCTTTCTTT,CASSHQGATEAFF
TRBV6-1,-,-,TRBJ2-5,TGTGCCAGCAGTTATGGCGGCCAAGAGACCCAGTACTTC,CASSYGGQETQYF
TRBV6-5,-,-,TRBJ2-7,TGTGCCAGCAGCTCAGGAACAAGCGGGCAGTACTTC,CASSSGTSGQYF
TRBV28,TRBD1,few,TRBJ1-1,TGTGCCAGCAGTGGACAGGGGCCTGAAGCTTTCTTT,CASSGQGPEAFF
TRBV6-6,-,-,TRBJ2-2,TGTGCCAGCAGTTACGAAGGGGCGTCGGTCGGGGAGCTGTTTTTT,CASSYEGASVGELFF
TRBV10-3,TRBD1,-,TRBJ1-2,TGTGCCATCACCAATTCCGGGACAGGCTATGGCTACACCTTC,CAITNSGTGYGYTF
TRBV30,TRBD2,-,TRBJ2-2,TGTGCCTGGGGGCGGGAGGGGGTCGGGGAGCTGTTTTTT,CAWGREGVGELFF
TRBV6-5,TRBD1,-,TRBJ1-2,TGTGCCAGCAGTTACAGCCTGGACAGGGATAAATATGGCTACACCTTC,CASSYSLDRDKYGYTF
TRBV11-3,TRBD2,-,TRBJ2-1,TGTGCCAGCAGCTTACCCCCCGAGGCGGGAGATAATGAGCAGTTCTTC,CASSLPPEAGDNEQFF
TRBV6-1,-,few,TRBJ1-5,TGTGCCAGCTGTACAGGGTGGCGCAATCAGCCCCAGCATTTT,CASCTGWRNQPQHF
TRBV5-4,TRBD2,-,TRBJ2-7,TGTGCCAGCAGTCCCTCGGGGACTAGCTACGAGCAGTACTTC,CASSPSGTSYEQYF
TRBV7-2,-,-,TRBJ2-1,TGTGCCAGCACTAGACCAAACTACAATGAGCAGTTCTTC,CASTRPNYNEQFF
TRBV19,TRBD2,-,TRBJ2-1,TGTGCCAGTTCGACTAGCGGGTGGAATGAGCAGTTCTTC,CASSTSGWNEQFF
TRBV7-2,-,-,TRBJ2-7,TGTGCCAGCAGCGTGACGCCGGGACTCCTATACGAGCAGTACTTC,CASSVTPGLLYEQYF
TRBV10-2,-,-,TRBJ2-7,TGCGCCAGCAGGGGGGGACTGAATAAATACGAGCAGTACTTC,CASRGGLNKYEQYF
TRBV6-6,TRBD2,few,TRBJ2-3,TGTGCCAGCAGGGTCGGCGGGAGGGCCTTCACAGATACGCAGTATTTT,CASRVGGRAFTDTQYF
TRBV7-3,TRBD2,-,TRBJ2-1,TGTGCCAGCAGCTTACTAGCGGGAGAAGGCAATGAGCAGTTCTTC,CASSLLAGEGNEQFF
TRBV11-2,-,-,TRBJ2-1,TGTGCCAGCAGCTTAGTGCTGAGCTCCTACAATGAGCAGTTCTTC,CASSLVLSSYNEQFF
TRBV19,TRBD2,-,TRBJ2-3,TGTGCCAGTAGTATCCTTATATCAGCGGGAGGGCAATCAGATACGCAGTATTTT,CASSILISAGGQSDTQYF
TRBV25-1,TRBD1,-,TRBJ1-4,TGTGCCAGCAGTGGACCGGGACAGGGATGGATAGCTAATGAAAAACTGTTTTTT,CASSGPGQGWIANEKLFF
TRBV15,TRBD1,once,TRBJ1-1,TGTGCCACCAGCAGAGGGACAGGGAACGGTGAAGCTTTCTTT,CATSRGTGNGEAFF
TRBV4-1,TRBD2,-,TRBJ2-3,TGCGCCAGCAGCCAACCATTGGGACTAGCGGGATCAGATACGCAGTATTTT,CASSQPLGLAGSDTQYF
TRBV7-3,-,-,TRBJ2-1,TGTGCCAGCAGCTTAGGTCAGGGGTATTATGAGCAGTTCTTC,CASSLGQGYYEQFF
TRBV11-2,TRBD2,few,TRBJ2-1,TGTGCCAGCAGCTCAGCCACTAGCGGCTACAATGAGCAGTTCTTC,CASSSATSGYNEQFF
TRBV4-3,-,-,TRBJ2-2,TGCGCCAGCAGCGTAAACCCGGGGGACTCCGGGGAGCTGTTTTTT,CASSVNPGDSGELFF
TRBV19,-,-,TRBJ1-5,TGTGCCAGTAGTAGGGGTGGAGGTTTGCAGCCCCAGCATTTT,CASSRGGGLQPQHF
TRBV7-9,TRBD2,-,TRBJ2-7,TGTGCCAGCAGCCCCGGCCCTCGTCTAGCGGGAGAATACTACGAGCAGTACTTC,CASSPGPRLAGEYYEQYF
TRBV19,-,-,TRBJ1-1,TGTGCCAGTGTAGCAAAGGACAGACGCGAAGCTTTCTTT,CASVAKDRREAFF
TRBV2,TRBD1,-,TRBJ2-3,TGTGCCAGCAGTGAAGTCAGAGGTATAGGGGGCTTGGGCACAGATACGCAGTATTTT,CASSEVRGIGGLGTDTQYF